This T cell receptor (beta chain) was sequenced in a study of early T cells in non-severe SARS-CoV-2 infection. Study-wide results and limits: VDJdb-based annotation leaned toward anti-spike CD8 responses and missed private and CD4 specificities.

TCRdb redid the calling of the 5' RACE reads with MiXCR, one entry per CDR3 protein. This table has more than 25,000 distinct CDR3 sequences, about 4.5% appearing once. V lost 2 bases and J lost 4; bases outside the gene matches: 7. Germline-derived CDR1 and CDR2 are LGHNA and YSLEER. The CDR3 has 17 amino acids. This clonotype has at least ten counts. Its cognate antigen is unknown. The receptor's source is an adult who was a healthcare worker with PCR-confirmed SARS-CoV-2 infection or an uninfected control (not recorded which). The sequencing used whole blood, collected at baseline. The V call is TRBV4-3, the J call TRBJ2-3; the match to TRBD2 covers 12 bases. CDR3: CASSQSTTSGGADTQYF. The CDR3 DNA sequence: TGCGCCAGCAGCCAATCAACGACTAGCGGGGGAGCAGATACGCAGTATTTT.